Listed below are T cell receptor beta chains from one sample, sequenced in a study of blood T cell repertoires in COVID-19. The method was immunoSEQ multiplex PCR; TCRdb's version includes in-frame clones alone and lacks a portion of them. This table holds over 250,000 clones, 90% found once. The specimen was PBMCs or T cells enriched from blood (not recorded which). All receptors derive from a man in his sixties who had recovered from COVID-19. CDR3s include the opening cysteine and the closing phenylalanine or tryptophan. Fields, in order: V gene, J gene, clone size, D gene, CDR3 protein, CDR3 DNA. D genes are given only for firm matches. A clone size is listed for some rows: how often the clone was seen (once, few, many), or a class if it is expanded.

V gene: TRBV12-3/TRBV12-4
J gene: TRBJ1-2
clone size: .
D gene: .
CDR3 protein: CASSLRGVYGYTF
CDR3 DNA: TGTGCCAGCAGCTTACGGGGAGTCTATGGCTACACCTTC

V gene: TRBV11-3
J gene: TRBJ2-3
clone size: once
D gene: .
CDR3 protein: CASSFPRRAVTDTQYF
CDR3 DNA: TGTGCCAGCAGCTTCCCTCGGAGAGCGGTCACAGATACGCAGTATTTT

V gene: TRBV11-2
J gene: TRBJ2-5
clone size: few
D gene: .
CDR3 protein: CASSLGSVTYQETQYF
CDR3 DNA: TGTGCCAGCAGCTTAGGGTCCGTCACTTACCAAGAGACCCAGTACTTC

V gene: TRBV10-2
J gene: TRBJ1-5
clone size: .
D gene: .
CDR3 protein: CASSNYQGPQHF
CDR3 DNA: TGCGCCAGCAGTAACTACCAGGGGCCCCAGCATTTT

V gene: TRBV11-2
J gene: TRBJ2-7
clone size: .
D gene: .
CDR3 protein: CASSPSWRTRSVEQYF
CDR3 DNA: TGTGCCAGCAGCCCTAGCTGGAGGACGCGGAGCGTCGAGCAGTACTTC

V gene: TRBV30
J gene: TRBJ1-2
clone size: .
D gene: TRBD1
CDR3 protein: CAWSRDRGHYGYTF
CDR3 DNA: TGTGCCTGGAGCAGGGACAGGGGACACTATGGCTACACCTTC

V gene: TRBV19
J gene: TRBJ1-2
clone size: .
D gene: TRBD1
CDR3 protein: CASSTGYPSASYGYTF
CDR3 DNA: TGTGCCAGCTCGACAGGGTATCCCTCCGCTAGTTACGGCTACACCTTC

V gene: TRBV7-3
J gene: TRBJ1-2
clone size: .
D gene: .
CDR3 protein: CASSLNEGTGYTF
CDR3 DNA: TGTGCCAGCAGCTTAAACGAGGGCACCGGCTACACCTTC

V gene: TRBV5-5
J gene: TRBJ2-7
clone size: .
D gene: TRBD1
CDR3 protein: CASSWGQGGYEQYF
CDR3 DNA: TGTGCCAGCAGCTGGGGACAGGGTGGCTACGAGCAGTACTTC

V gene: TRBV5-8
J gene: TRBJ1-2
clone size: .
D gene: .
CDR3 protein: CASSLEGAQANYGYTF
CDR3 DNA: TGTGCCAGCAGCTTGGAAGGGGCACAGGCGAACTATGGCTACACCTTC

V gene: TRBV19
J gene: TRBJ2-7
clone size: .
D gene: TRBD1
CDR3 protein: CASSPRGHFYEQYF
CDR3 DNA: TGTGCCAGTAGCCCGAGGGGGCACTTCTACGAGCAGTACTTC

V gene: TRBV9
J gene: TRBJ1-3
clone size: .
D gene: TRBD1
CDR3 protein: CASSVTTGTGNTIYF
CDR3 DNA: TGTGCCAGCAGCGTTACGACAGGGACTGGAAACACCATATATTTT

V gene: TRBV5-1
J gene: TRBJ1-3
clone size: .
D gene: .
CDR3 protein: CASSTQGAEGNTIYF
CDR3 DNA: TGCGCCAGCAGCACCCAGGGCGCGGAGGGAAACACCATATATTTT

V gene: TRBV9
J gene: TRBJ2-3
clone size: .
D gene: .
CDR3 protein: CASSPPGAGDTQYF
CDR3 DNA: TGTGCCAGCAGCCCCCCCGGAGCTGGAGATACGCAGTATTTT

V gene: TRBV30
J gene: TRBJ1-5
clone size: .
D gene: TRBD1
CDR3 protein: CAWTGQGNQPQHF
CDR3 DNA: TGTGCCTGGACGGGACAGGGGAATCAGCCCCAGCATTTT

V gene: TRBV9
J gene: TRBJ2-5
clone size: few
D gene: TRBD2
CDR3 protein: CASSVASGGVETQYF
CDR3 DNA: TGTGCCAGCAGCGTAGCTAGCGGGGGGGTAGAGACCCAGTACTTC

V gene: TRBV5-1
J gene: TRBJ1-6
clone size: once
D gene: TRBD1
CDR3 protein: CASSRGGDYNSPLHF
CDR3 DNA: TGCGCCAGCAGCCGAGGGGGCGACTATAATTCACCCCTCCACTTT

V gene: TRBV18
J gene: TRBJ2-7
clone size: .
D gene: .
CDR3 protein: CASSPTTTQYEQYF
CDR3 DNA: TGTGCCAGCTCACCAACGACAACCCAATACGAGCAGTACTTC

V gene: TRBV13
J gene: TRBJ1-5
clone size: .
D gene: TRBD1
CDR3 protein: CASSAGQGNQPQHF
CDR3 DNA: TGTGCCAGCAGCGCGGGACAGGGGAATCAGCCCCAGCATTTT

V gene: TRBV6-1
J gene: TRBJ1-2
clone size: .
D gene: .
CDR3 protein: CASSEGASTNYGYTF
CDR3 DNA: TGTGCCAGCAGTGAAGGAGCGTCAACTAACTATGGCTACACCTTC

V gene: TRBV7-9
J gene: TRBJ2-1
clone size: .
D gene: .
CDR3 protein: CASSLHSGEQFF
CDR3 DNA: TGTGCCAGCAGCTTACATTCCGGTGAGCAGTTCTTC

V gene: TRBV12-3/TRBV12-4
J gene: TRBJ2-4
clone size: .
D gene: .
CDR3 protein: CASSLQGPDIQYF
CDR3 DNA: TGTGCCAGCAGTTTGCAGGGTCCGGACATTCAGTACTTC

V gene: TRBV19
J gene: TRBJ2-5
clone size: .
D gene: .
CDR3 protein: CASSTGVRETQYF
CDR3 DNA: TGTGCCAGTAGTACAGGGGTCCGAGAGACCCAGTACTTC

V gene: TRBV6-5
J gene: TRBJ2-5
clone size: .
D gene: TRBD2
CDR3 protein: CASRVVAGGRETQYF
CDR3 DNA: TGTGCCAGCCGCGTAGTAGCGGGGGGGCGGGAGACCCAGTACTTC

V gene: TRBV7-2
J gene: TRBJ2-7
clone size: .
D gene: TRBD2
CDR3 protein: CASSLETSGTFLYEQYF
CDR3 DNA: TGTGCCAGCAGCTTAGAGACTAGCGGGACCTTCCTCTACGAGCAGTACTTC

V gene: TRBV12-3/TRBV12-4
J gene: TRBJ1-2
clone size: .
D gene: TRBD1
CDR3 protein: CASSKDRGYGYTF
CDR3 DNA: TGTGCCAGCAGTAAGGACAGGGGGTATGGCTACACCTTC

V gene: TRBV24-1
J gene: TRBJ1-1
clone size: .
D gene: .
CDR3 protein: CATSDFRGENTEAFF
CDR3 DNA: TGTGCCACCAGTGATTTCAGGGGTGAGAACACTGAAGCTTTCTTT